One and the same sample provided the 26 T cell receptor beta chains below, sequenced in a study of vaccination and CD4 T cells after COVID-19 (dated by TCRdb to 2022 to 2024). The sample's treatment or condition label is to be understood as: approximately nine-day PBMC culture with coronavirus spike peptide pools or control peptides (ViraFEST assay). Their antigen targets remain unknown. The receptor library was made with PCR. The run used an Illumina iSeq 100. At the Johns Hopkins FTIC core, DNA from the cultured CD4+ T cells underwent TCR sequencing with the Oncomine TCR Beta short-read assay. The public sequencing data were trimmed at Q25 with fastp and processed into clonotypes with MiXCR by TCRdb, which kept only in-frame beta chains. CDR3 protein sequences are deduplicated, and each keeps its most common genes and DNA. The sample table lists some 20,000 distinct CDR3 sequences, 43% of them with a count of one. The ten largest clones represent 2.5% to 3% of the sample.

This specimen consisted of CD4+ T cells from blood, cultured in vitro, obtained after SARS-CoV-2 vaccination. These receptors came from a human donor who had recovered from COVID-19.

This chain uses TRBV6-1 with TRBJ1-1; 8 positions agree with TRBD1. The CDR3 is 13 amino acids. In germline, CDR1 is MNHNS, CDR2 SASEGT. The trim removed 6 bases at V and 7 bases at J, leaving 7 bases unmatched. The CDR3 sequence: CASRGQGPFEAFF. In nucleotides, the CDR3 is TGTGCCAGCAGAGGACAGGGACCCTTTGAAGCTTTCTTT.

The chain links TRBV12-3 or TRBV12-4 to TRBJ1-2, with 10 positions matching TRBD1. The CDR3 runs 15 residues. V lost 6 bases, J lost 4 bases, and 8 bases stayed unmatched. The CDR3 region is CASSRLTGGVYGYTF. As DNA, the CDR3 is TGTGCCAGCAGCCGACTGACAGGGGGCGTCTATGGCTACACCTTC.

This clonotype was counted once. The chain has TRBV14 and TRBJ1-2; no reliable D call. The CDR3 contains 14 residues. Germline V gene lookup returns CDR1 SGHDN and CDR2 FVKESK. V was trimmed by 3 bases and J by 1 base, leaving 9 bases between them. The DNA of the CDR3 is TGTGCCAGCAGCCAGGCGGACGGTAACTATGGCTACACCTTC. Amino acids: CASSQADGNYGYTF.

The chain employs TRBV29-1 and TRBJ1-2, with D possibly matching TRBD1 (5 bases). This CDR3 contains 14 residues. Germline V CDR1 and CDR2: SQVTM, ANQGSEA. Trimming took off 4 bases at V and 0 bases at J, with 12 bases between the two ends. The CDR3 DNA reads as TGCAGCGTTGGAGGCACGGGGGCTAACTATGGCTACACCTTC. Translating it yields CSVGGTGANYGYTF.

This clonotype was seen more than once but under ten times. The V and J genes are TRBV7-8 and TRBJ2-5; 12 bases match TRBD2. Trimming took 4 bases from V and 3 from J; bases not matched to a gene: 3. In germline, CDR1 is SGHVS, CDR2 FQNEAQ. The CDR3 totals 15 residues. For the CDR3, the DNA is TGTGCCAGCAGCTCCAGACTAGCGGGGGAAGAGACCCAGTACTTC. It translates to CASSSRLAGEETQYF.

This clonotype showed up just a few times. This chain links TRBV7-3 with TRBJ1-5; possible D gene TRBD1, 5 bases. V was cut by 0 bases and J by 7 bases, with 7 bases left in between. Germline loops: CDR1 SGHTA, CDR2 FQGTGA. The length of the CDR3 is 13 residues. The CDR3 region is CASSLTRDQPQHF. In DNA, the CDR3 is TGTGCCAGCAGCTTAACGAGGGACCAGCCCCAGCATTTT.

The chain joins TRBV30 to TRBJ2-5; TRBD1 matches 7 bases. Germline values: CDR1 GTSNPN, CDR2 SVGIG (reference sequence). This CDR3 is 12 amino acids long. After removal of 3 bases from V and 2 bases from J, the junction contained 0 bases not matched to a gene. Here the CDR3 DNA reads TGTGCCTGGAGGGGACAGCAAGAGACCCAGTACTTC. It specifies CAWRGQQETQYF.

The chain joins TRBV30 to TRBJ1-1, with D tentatively TRBD1 (6 bases). This CDR3 is 13 amino acids long. V was trimmed by 4 bases and J by 1 base, leaving 10 bases between them. The germline gives CDR1 GTSNPN, CDR2 SVGIG (reference sequence). CDR3 residues: CAWTGQGNTEAFF. CDR3 in DNA: TGTGCCTGGACGGGACAAGGGAACACTGAAGCTTTCTTT.

This chain links TRBV7-6 with TRBJ1-6; D is unclear. V was trimmed by 5 bases and J by 1 base, leaving 9 bases between them. The CDR3 length is 15 residues. Germline V gene data show CDR1 as SGHVS and CDR2 as FNYEAQ. CDR3 region: CASSLSGSYNSPLHF. CDR3 nucleotide sequence: TGTGCCAGCAGCCTAAGCGGATCCTATAATTCACCCCTCCACTTT.

The rearrangement links TRBV2 to TRBJ1-2, with D tentatively TRBD1 (5 bases). The length of the CDR3 is 12 residues. Trimming removed 7 bases at V and 9 bases at J, with 15 bases between. Per germline, CDR1 SNHLY and CDR2 FYNNEI. The DNA of the CDR3 is TGTGCCAGCACCCTGTCAGGGACTAGCTACACCTTC. This gives the protein CASTLSGTSYTF.

In this sample, this clonotype turned up a few times. The gene calls are TRBV19 and TRBJ1-5; D possibly corresponds to TRBD1 (5 bases). The CDR3 runs to 14 residues. V lost 5 bases to trimming and J lost 1 base, with 9 bases between them. CDR1 is LNHDA and CDR2 is SQIVND in the germline V gene (reference sequence). CDR3 in amino acids: CASSVSGSNQPQHF. In DNA form, the CDR3 reads TGTGCCAGTAGTGTTTCAGGGAGCAATCAGCCCCAGCATTTT.

The rearrangement uses TRBV30 and TRBJ2-1; D is unclear. V lost 2 bases and J lost 8, with 4 bases in between. The CDR3 length is 10 residues. Germline CDR1 reads GTSNPN; CDR2 reads SVGIG (reference sequence). CDR3 protein: CAWSFHEQFF. CDR3 bases: TGTGCCTGGAGTTTTCATGAGCAGTTCTTC. Full variable domain (outside the CDR3, taken from reference TRBV30 and TRBJ2-1): SQTIHQWPATLVQPVGSPLSLECTVEGTSNPNLYWYRQAAGRGLQLLFYSVGIGQISSEVPQNLSASRPQDRQFILSSKKLLLSDSGFYLCAWSFHEQFFGPGTRLTVL.

This chain connects TRBV6-2 or TRBV6-3 to TRBJ1-5; D is uncertain. V was cut by 5 bases and J by 6 bases, with 11 bases left in between. The CDR3 totals 13 residues. The germline V gene has CDR1 MNHEY and CDR2 SVGEGT. CDR3 in amino acids: CASSGSGGQPQHF. The CDR3 coding sequence is TGTGCCAGCAGTGGCAGCGGCGGTCAGCCCCAGCATTTT.

The gene calls are TRBV7-2 and TRBJ1-6; D call uncertain. The CDR3 is 13 residues long. V shed 1 base and J shed 8 bases, with 6 bases lying between them. CDR1 is SGHTA, CDR2 FQGNSA, per germline. The CDR3 protein is CASSLDRYSPLHF. CDR3 DNA: TGTGCCAGCAGCTTAGACCGGTATTCACCCCTCCACTTT.

The chain combines TRBV11-2 with TRBJ1-5; TRBD1 aligns across 10 bases. Germline CDR1 is SGHAT and CDR2 is FQNNGV. V lost 6 bases and J lost 6; bases outside the gene matches: 11. The CDR3 contains 16 residues. The CDR3 DNA follows: TGTGCCAGCAGTAAATTGACAGGGGGCAGGGGTCAGCCCCAGCATTTT. Its translation: CASSKLTGGRGQPQHF.

There are a few counts of this clonotype. This chain uses TRBV19 with TRBJ2-3, with 9 bases identical to TRBD2. V was clipped by 6 bases and J by 0 bases; unmatched bases: 13. This CDR3 is built from 18 residues. Looked up from germline, CDR1 is LNHDA and CDR2 is SQIVND (reference sequence). The CDR3 loop is CASSHSPLAGTSTDTQYF. The CDR3 DNA sequence: TGTGCCAGTAGCCATTCCCCACTAGCGGGCACTAGCACAGATACGCAGTATTTT.

The chain couples TRBV6-1 to TRBJ2-7, with 9 bases lining up with TRBD1. The CDR3 has 14 amino acids. The germline CDR1 and CDR2 sequences are MNHNS and SASEGT. With 4 bases clipped from V and 5 bases from J, the junction kept 6 bases outside the gene matches. CDR3 in amino acids: CASSVRQGVNEQYF. Here the CDR3 DNA reads TGTGCCAGCAGTGTTCGACAGGGGGTCAACGAGCAGTACTTC.

The rearrangement uses TRBV6-1 and TRBJ2-1; D ambiguous. V lost 11 bases, J lost 6 bases, and 14 bases lay in between. The CDR3 runs to 12 residues. In germline, CDR1 is MNHNS, CDR2 SASEGT. This chain's CDR3 is CAVRARSNEQFF. The CDR3 DNA sequence: TGTGCCGTACGGGCTAGGTCCAATGAGCAGTTCTTC.

This clonotype came up a few times. This chain connects TRBV11-3 to TRBJ2-2; no clear D gene. Germline V CDR1 and CDR2: SGHNT, YENEEA. The length of the CDR3 is 15 residues. V lost 2 bases to trimming and J lost 5 bases, with 12 bases between them. CDR3 sequence: CASSLLVSATGELFF. The DNA of the CDR3 is TGTGCCAGCAGCTTACTCGTCTCAGCTACCGGGGAGCTGTTTTTT.

This clonotype was counted a few times. The J gene is TRBJ2-5, the V gene TRBV30, with D unresolved. This CDR3 comprises 13 residues. Deletions cut 5 bases from V and 5 bases from J, with 15 bases between. Germline V gene data show CDR1 as GTSNPN and CDR2 as SVGIG (reference sequence). The DNA for the CDR3 is TGTGCCTGGCAAATGGGCGGCGTGGAGACCCAGTACTTC. Protein product: CAWQMGGVETQYF. The entire variable domain, with the rest obtained from reference TRBV30 and TRBJ2-5, is as follows: SQTIHQWPATLVQPVGSPLSLECTVEGTSNPNLYWYRQAAGRGLQLLFYSVGIGQISSEVPQNLSASRPQDRQFILSSKKLLLSDSGFYLCAWQMGGVETQYFGPGTRLLVL.

The table lists this clonotype with a count of one. The CDR3, as DNA: TGTGCCAGCAGTTTAACCGGGGGATCCTACGAGCAGTACTTC. It translates to CASSLTGGSYEQYF. This chain joins TRBV12-3 or TRBV12-4 and TRBJ2-7; tentative D call: TRBD2 (6 bases). This CDR3 has 14 residues. V dropped 2 bases and J dropped 1 base, with 9 bases sitting between them.

This clonotype was detected only a few times. The chain carries TRBV20-1 and TRBJ1-2, with 7 nucleotides matching TRBD1. V was pared by 7 bases and J by 2 bases, with 7 bases of the junction left unmatched. This CDR3 spans 13 amino acids. Germline V gene sequence: CDR1 DFQATT, CDR2 SNEGSKA (reference sequence). This CDR3 reads CSVPTGQNYGYTF. Written as DNA, the CDR3 is TGCAGTGTACCGACAGGGCAGAACTATGGCTACACCTTC.

This clonotype has more than one count but fewer than ten. V and J are TRBV15 and TRBJ2-7; possible D gene TRBD2, 6 bases. This CDR3 contains 15 residues. From germline, CDR1 is LNHNV and CDR2 YYDKDF (reference sequence). V gave up 0 bases and J gave up 3 bases, with 12 bases separating them. The CDR3 DNA follows: TGTGCCACCAGCAGAGAGCGGGACCCTCGCTACGAGCAGTACTTC. Translating it yields CATSRERDPRYEQYF.

This clonotype was observed a few times. This chain links TRBV6-1 with TRBJ2-5; D tentatively reads TRBD1 or TRBD2 (6 bases each). The CDR3 runs 14 residues. Per the germline V gene, CDR1 is MNHNS and CDR2 is SASEGT. V gave up 6 bases and J gave up 5 bases, with 16 bases separating them. The CDR3: CASSLGGGRETQYF. DNA for the CDR3: TGTGCCAGCAGCCTCGGAGGGGGGAGGGAGACCCAGTACTTC.

The chain links TRBV20-1 to TRBJ2-5; D unclear. There are 13 residues in the CDR3. With 6 bases removed from V and 2 bases from J, the gap between germline ends came to 13 bases. Germline CDR1 reads DFQATT; CDR2 reads SNEGSKA (reference sequence). The DNA of the CDR3 is TGCAGTGCCCGATTAATTGGACAAGAGACCCAGTACTTC. Protein: CSARLIGQETQYF.

This clonotype turned up a few times. The V and J genes are TRBV27 and TRBJ1-2; D is perhaps TRBD1 (6 bases). Trimming removed 8 bases at V and 2 bases at J, with 18 bases between. The CDR3 sequence is 15 residues long. Per the germline V gene, CDR1 is MNHEY and CDR2 is SMNVEV (reference sequence). The CDR3 is CASGTRGSRNYGYTF. Here the CDR3 DNA reads TGTGCCAGCGGCACCAGGGGTAGCCGAAACTATGGCTACACCTTC.